A single sample gave rise to the 29 T cell receptor beta chains below, sequenced in a study of monozygotic twins with inflammatory bowel disease. TCRdb reprocessed the 5' RACE reads and reports one entry per CDR3 protein, with no DNA. The sample includes about 210,000 distinct CDR3 sequences. Sample: blood. All receptors come from a human donor with ulcerative colitis or Crohn's disease, or a healthy co-twin of an affected twin (not recorded which).

The genes are TRBV6-6 and TRBJ1-1. The germline CDR1 and CDR2 sequences are MNHNY and SVGAGI (reference sequence). The CDR3 is 12 amino acids. The CDR3 sequence: CASGGGGTEAFF.

V is TRBV5-1 and J is TRBJ1-2. Germline V gene sequence: CDR1 SGHRS, CDR2 YFSETQ. The CDR3 loop spans 15 amino acids. This CDR3 is CASSLIGEPNYGYTF.

V and J are TRBV10-3 and TRBJ2-6. Germline CDR1 reads ENHRY; CDR2 reads SYGVKD. This CDR3 has 17 amino acids. Here the CDR3 reads CAISEGDVRSGANVLTF.

The gene calls are TRBV20-1 and TRBJ2-1; the TCRdb D gene call, TRBD1, has no DNA to confirm it. The CDR3 runs 15 residues. In germline, CDR1 is DFQATT, CDR2 SNEGSKA (reference sequence). This CDR3 is CSARGLGTALGEQFF.

The J gene is TRBJ1-2, the V gene TRBV10-2; the D gene TCRdb calls, TRBD1, cannot be checked with no DNA. The V gene's germline CDR1 is WSHSY and CDR2 SAAADI. CDR3 size: 16 residues. The chain's CDR3 is CASLLPRTGANHGYTF.

The rearrangement joins TRBV5-1 to TRBJ2-7. CDR1 and CDR2 (germline): SGHRS, YFSETQ. This CDR3 is 13 amino acids long. CDR3 protein: CASSLSNNYEQYF.

The rearrangement joins TRBV6-1 to TRBJ1-5. This CDR3 region has 18 residues. Germline V gene data show CDR1 as MNHNS and CDR2 as SASEGT. Here the CDR3 reads CASSWVGRWNPINQPQHF.

The gene calls are TRBV24-1 and TRBJ2-7; TCRdb's assignment of TRBD2 cannot be checked, as there is no DNA. CDR3 size: 15 residues. CDR1 KGHDR and CDR2 SFDVKD come from the germline V gene. The CDR3 sequence is CATSDPNSPAWEQYF.

This chain joins TRBV4-1 and TRBJ2-3; TCRdb returns TRBD1, unconfirmable since there is no DNA. The germline V gene encodes CDR1 MGHRA and CDR2 YSYEKL. This CDR3 spans 15 amino acids. The CDR3 sequence: CASSQVQGIADTQYF.

This chain joins TRBV20-1 and TRBJ1-1. Germline assignment: CDR1 DFQATT and CDR2 SNEGSKA (reference sequence). CDR3 length equals 14 residues. The CDR3 sequence is CSARDTRYPSEAFF.

This sequence joins TRBV18 and TRBJ2-4. The CDR3 runs to 20 residues. Germline values: CDR1 KGHSH, CDR2 LQKENI. CDR3: CASSPNDGLADLLAKNIQYF.

The chain couples TRBV10-3 to TRBJ2-7. The length of the CDR3 is 14 residues. Germline CDR1 is ENHRY and CDR2 is SYGVKD. CDR3 region: CAISDEPKTYEQYF.

The chain uses TRBV7-9 and TRBJ1-2; TCRdb designates TRBD1, a call that cannot be tested without DNA. The length of the CDR3 is 14 residues. Germline CDR1 and CDR2: SEHNR and FQNEAQ (reference sequence). Here the CDR3 reads CASSSGTGRYGYTF.

The V gene is TRBV12-3 or TRBV12-4, the J gene TRBJ1-2; TCRdb indicates TRBD1, and absent DNA this call remains unverified. The CDR3 covers 14 residues. CDR3 protein: CASSRTGGGYGYTF.

The chain has TRBV6-6 and TRBJ1-2; as DNA is missing, the TRBD1 call by TCRdb cannot be tested. Looked up from germline, CDR1 is MNHNY and CDR2 is SVGAGI (reference sequence). The CDR3 totals 14 residues. CDR3 protein: CASSDPGQGGGYTF.

V and J are TRBV12-3 or TRBV12-4 and TRBJ1-1; the D call of TRBD1 rests on TCRdb alone, since no DNA is present to check it. The CDR3 extends over 15 amino acids. This chain's CDR3 is CASSPGAASNTEAFF.

The rearrangement links TRBV20-1 to TRBJ2-3. The CDR3 sequence is 11 residues long. Looked up from germline, CDR1 is DFQATT and CDR2 is SNEGSKA (reference sequence). The CDR3 protein is CSALSTDTQYF.

The chain recombines TRBV27 with TRBJ1-2; TCRdb indicates TRBD1, and absent DNA this call remains unverified. Germline CDR1 MNHEY, CDR2 SMNVEV (reference sequence). CDR3 size: 13 residues. The CDR3 here is CASSPTGPKGYTF.

V usage is TRBV5-1 and J usage is TRBJ2-7; TCRdb designates TRBD2, a call that cannot be tested without DNA. CDR1 SGHRS and CDR2 YFSETQ come from the germline V gene. The CDR3 is 15 amino acids. The CDR3: CASSTAVGGIYEQYF.

This sequence joins TRBV25-1 and TRBJ1-2; the D call of TRBD1 rests on TCRdb alone, since no DNA is present to check it. Germline values: CDR1 MGHDK, CDR2 SYGVNS. This CDR3 has 13 amino acids. CDR3: CASSDDRGYGYTF.

This chain uses TRBV12-3 or TRBV12-4 with TRBJ2-7. The CDR3 is made up of 14 amino acids. The CDR3 is CASSHRQDPYEQYF.

CDR3 amino acids: CASSLVRGQPGDTQYF. The rearrangement links TRBV5-6 to TRBJ2-3; absent DNA, TCRdb's TRBD2 call cannot be checked. Germline loops: CDR1 SGHDT, CDR2 YYEEEE. This CDR3 is 16 amino acids long.

This chain joins TRBV5-1 and TRBJ1-6; the TCRdb call, TRBD1, lacks DNA for checking. There are 16 residues in the CDR3. Germline CDR1 is SGHRS and CDR2 is YFSETQ. The CDR3 sequence is CASSLGQGAWNSPLHF.

This sequence joins TRBV3-1 and TRBJ1-2; TCRdb reports TRBD1, a call that lacks DNA to check it against. CDR1 LGHDT and CDR2 YNNKEL come from the germline V gene (reference sequence). CDR3 size: 15 residues. The CDR3 loop reads CASSLYYREENGYTF.

V usage is TRBV7-6 and J usage is TRBJ2-3; TCRdb designates TRBD2, a call that cannot be tested without DNA. The CDR3 covers 16 residues. Germline V gene lookup returns CDR1 SGHVS and CDR2 FNYEAQ. CDR3 loop: CASSQSSGGPTDTQYF.

The chain carries TRBV5-8 and TRBJ2-7. Germline V lookup: CDR1 SGHTS, CDR2 YDEGEE. There are 15 residues in the CDR3. CDR3 amino acids: CASSLEGAGAYEQYF.

This chain connects TRBV7-2 to TRBJ2-7. The CDR3 consists of 14 residues. Per the germline V gene, CDR1 is SGHTA and CDR2 is FQGNSA. This CDR3 is CASSLVPEPYEQYF.

J is TRBJ2-1 and V is TRBV12-3 or TRBV12-4; TCRdb gives TRBD2 as the D gene, but with no DNA this cannot be confirmed. There are 19 residues in the CDR3. The CDR3 reads CASSPRWTSGGRSYNEQFF.

The chain couples TRBV29-1 to TRBJ1-2; TCRdb's D gene call, TRBD1, goes unchecked for lack of DNA. CDR1 is SQVTM, CDR2 ANQGSEA, per germline. The CDR3 length is 12 residues. This chain's CDR3 is CSVVSLGDGYTF.